This T cell receptor (beta chain) was documented in a study of control samples from healthy donors and cancer patients. Germline lookup yields CDR1 KGHDR and CDR2 SFDVKD. This CDR3 region has 14 residues. Trimming removed 5 bases from V and 4 bases from J, with 13 bases in between. Sequenced by immunoSEQ multiplex PCR; TCRdb stores in-frame clones only, minus some. In the table there are approximately 100,000 clones, roughly 91% of which are singletons. The V call is TRBV24-1, the J call TRBJ1-1; the D gene is possibly TRBD1 (5 bases). The sequence was collected from a woman aged 50 to 65 in good health. Input material: blood. CDR3 nucleotides: TGTGCCACCAGTGGAAAAGGGGTTGCCACTGAAGCTTTCTTT. It encodes CATSGKGVATEAFF.